The source of this T cell receptor (beta chain) is a study of blood T cells in healthy people across ages. A second about 7 to 12 cycle PCR used barcoded and J-beta primers. Using its own MiXCR run on the 5' RACE reads, TCRdb lists one record per CDR3 protein. The repertoire holds about 670,000 distinct CDR3 sequences, with roughly 41% as singletons. The trim removed 9 bases at V and 2 bases at J, leaving 9 bases unmatched. In germline, CDR1 is ENHRY, CDR2 SYGVKD. This CDR3 has 14 amino acids. Each sample gave at least 7 million isolated PBMCs. The chain links TRBV10-3 to TRBJ1-1, with 7 bases that match TRBD1. The sequenced material came from blood. This TCR derives from a man at least 80 years old in good health. CDR3 loop: CAILPGQYNTEAFF. In DNA, the CDR3 is TGTGCCATTCTTCCGGGACAGTACAACACTGAAGCTTTCTTT.